One and the same sample provided the 24 T cell receptor beta chains below, sequenced in a study of beta chain features in type 1 diabetes. Study results and limitations: Type 1 diabetes patients had moderately but significantly shorter TCRB CDR3s in all four CD4+ subsets.

Their target antigens are unknown. The entirety of the isolated RNA underwent reverse transcription, so expressed TCRB transcripts were sequenced. The repertoire was sequenced with immunoSEQ multiplex PCR; TCRdb's copy has only in-frame clones and lacks some. The sample lists roughly 100,000 clones, approximately 30% occurring once. The sample comprised central memory CD4+ T cells from blood. These receptors originate from a woman under 30 with type 1 diabetes.

The chain combines TRBV5-5 with TRBJ1-2; perhaps TRBD1 as D (6 bases). This CDR3 is 12 amino acids long. From germline, CDR1 is SGHKS and CDR2 YYEKEE (reference sequence). V was clipped by 2 bases and J by 7 bases, with 9 bases between them. The CDR3 here is CASSFQGPGYTF. The CDR3 DNA sequence: TGTGCCAGCAGCTTTCAGGGGCCTGGCTACACCTTC.

This clone has more than one count but fewer than ten. V usage is TRBV28 and J usage is TRBJ2-7, with D unresolved. Germline loops: CDR1 MDHEN, CDR2 SYDVKM. The CDR3 consists of 13 residues. Trimming took 3 bases from V and 5 from J, leaving 11 bases between them. CDR3 loop: CASSFRQVHEQYF. The CDR3 region has the DNA TGTGCCAGCAGTTTTCGGCAGGTACACGAGCAGTACTTC.

This clone was recorded only once. The chain has TRBV5-1 and TRBJ1-4; 9 bases line up with TRBD1. The CDR3 consists of 16 residues. With V trimmed by 4 bases and J by 4 bases, 8 bases remained unmatched. Germline CDR1 is SGHRS and CDR2 is YFSETQ. CDR3 protein: CASSLGTGRGNEKLFF. In nucleotides, the CDR3 is TGCGCCAGCAGCCTCGGGACAGGGCGAGGTAATGAAAAACTGTTTTTT.

The rearrangement uses TRBV29-1 and TRBJ1-1; D gene ambiguous. Germline V gene sequence: CDR1 SQVTM, CDR2 ANQGSEA. V was clipped by 4 bases and J by 5 bases, with 11 bases between them. The CDR3 spans 12 residues. The CDR3 protein is CSVVSSETEAFF. CDR3 sequence (DNA): TGCAGCGTTGTGTCTAGCGAAACTGAAGCTTTCTTT.

The rearrangement links TRBV29-1 to TRBJ2-5, with D uncertain. Trimming cost V 3 bases and J 2 bases, with 10 bases left between them. The germline V gene has CDR1 SQVTM and CDR2 ANQGSEA. CDR3 size: 13 residues. The CDR3 DNA reads as TGCAGCGTTGAGACAAGCTTACAAGAGACCCAGTACTTC. It yields the protein CSVETSLQETQYF.

The chain recombines TRBV29-1 with TRBJ1-2; D call uncertain. This CDR3 region has 11 residues. In germline, CDR1 is SQVTM, CDR2 ANQGSEA. Deletions cut 7 bases from V and 6 bases from J, with 12 bases between. CDR3 coding DNA: TGCAGCGGGGATGCGGGGAATGGCTACACCTTC. The encoded protein is CSGDAGNGYTF.

The rearrangement joins TRBV11-2 to TRBJ2-1; 8 nucleotides align to TRBD2. V dropped 4 bases and J dropped 9; count of bases not matched to a gene: 5. There are 13 residues in the CDR3. Germline values: CDR1 SGHAT, CDR2 FQNNGV. CDR3 in DNA: TGTGCCAGCAGCTCGGGACTAGAGTCTGAGCAGTTCTTC. The encoded protein is CASSSGLESEQFF.

V and J are TRBV29-1 and TRBJ2-5, with TRBD1 identical over 9 bases. J lost 2 bases, V lost 5 bases, and 6 bases had no gene match. Germline CDR1 reads SQVTM; CDR2 reads ANQGSEA. The CDR3 extends over 14 amino acids. The CDR3 region is CSVKDRGFQETQYF. As DNA, the CDR3 is TGCAGCGTTAAGGACAGGGGATTTCAAGAGACCCAGTACTTC.

This chain uses TRBV2 with TRBJ2-1, with a possible D match to TRBD1 (6 bases). From germline, CDR1 is SNHLY and CDR2 FYNNEI. This CDR3 is 12 amino acids long. The V gene lost 6 bases and the J gene lost 7 bases, with 10 bases spanning the gap. The CDR3: CASRDDRNEQFF. The CDR3 DNA is TGTGCCAGCAGAGACGACAGGAATGAGCAGTTCTTC.

This clone turned up a few times. The chain couples TRBV5-1 to TRBJ2-1; TRBD2 aligns across 12 bases. CDR1 is SGHRS, CDR2 YFSETQ, per germline. V dropped 0 bases and J dropped 4; count of bases not matched to a gene: 11. This CDR3 region has 19 residues. CDR3 sequence (DNA): TGCGCCAGCAGCTTGGTACTAGCGGGAGGCCGTCAAAGTTACAATGAGCAGTTCTTC. This codes for CASSLVLAGGRQSYNEQFF.

This clone was picked up a small number of times. The V gene is TRBV7-6, the J gene TRBJ2-5; D is perhaps TRBD2 (5 bases). The CDR3 runs 12 residues. CDR1 is SGHVS and CDR2 is FNYEAQ in the germline V gene. Trimming left V 3 bases short and J 8 bases short, with 10 bases between. CDR3 amino acids: CASSFDGVTQYF. In nucleotides, the CDR3 is TGTGCCAGCAGCTTCGACGGGGTAACCCAGTACTTC.

This rearrangement joins TRBV4-3 to TRBJ2-2; possible D gene TRBD1, 6 bases. Germline CDR1 LGHNA, CDR2 YSLEER. The CDR3 is 16 residues long. Trimming cost V 1 base and J 7 bases, with 16 bases left between them. The CDR3 loop reads CASSQGGRGYNGELFF. The CDR3 region has the DNA TGCGCCAGCAGCCAAGGTGGCAGGGGTTATAACGGGGAGCTGTTTTTT.

In its sample, this clone was seen a few times. The chain has TRBV7-6 and TRBJ2-3, with TRBD2 matching over 7 bases. The junction had 3 bases not matched to a gene; V was cut back by 3 bases and J by 6 bases. The germline V gene encodes CDR1 SGHVS and CDR2 FNYEAQ. The CDR3 consists of 13 residues. The CDR3 reads CASSLGGLDTQYF. The CDR3, as DNA: TGTGCCAGCAGCTTGGGGGGGTTGGATACGCAGTATTTT.

The V and J genes are TRBV7-8 and TRBJ2-3; 8 nucleotides agree with TRBD1. With V trimmed by 4 bases and J by 6 bases, 12 bases remained unmatched. CDR1 is SGHVS, CDR2 FQNEAQ, per germline. The CDR3 spans 16 residues. The CDR3 nucleotides read TGTGCCAGCAGCTCCCAGGGACAGGTCCAAGCGGATACGCAGTATTTT. It translates to CASSSQGQVQADTQYF. Variable domain in full (rest from reference TRBV7-8 and TRBJ2-3): GAGVSQSPRYKVAKRGQDVALRCDPISGHVSLFWYQQALGQGPEFLTYFQNEAQLDKSGLPSDRFFAERPEGSVSTLKIQRTQQEDSAVYLCASSSQGQVQADTQYFGPGTRLTVL.

The table lists this clone with a few counts. The CDR3 nucleotides read TGTGCCAGCAGCTCTTCAGTGACTAGCGGGAGTACGCAGTATTTT. Translation gives CASSSSVTSGSTQYF. V is TRBV5-4 and J is TRBJ2-3, with 12 bases matching TRBD2. The CDR3 spans 15 residues. Germline V gene data show CDR1 as SGHNT and CDR2 as YYREEE (reference sequence). Trimming at V came to 3 bases and at J to 8 bases, leaving 7 bases not matched to a gene.

The genes are TRBV18 and TRBJ2-2, with D possibly being TRBD2 (6 bases). The CDR3 consists of 15 residues. Between the trimmed V and J ends, which lost 3 bases and 3 bases, there was a span of 11 bases. Germline values: CDR1 KGHSH, CDR2 LQKENI. CDR3 DNA sequence: TGTGCCAGCTCACCGACGGGGGAGTACACCGGGGAGCTGTTTTTT. Translated, it gives CASSPTGEYTGELFF. Using reference TRBV18 and TRBJ2-2 for the parts outside the CDR3, the full variable domain is NAGVMQNPRHLVRRRGQEARLRCSPMKGHSHVYWYRQLPEEGLKFMVYLQKENIIDESGMPKERFSAEFPKEGPSILRIQQVVRGDSAAYFCASSPTGEYTGELFFGEGSRLTVL.

CDR3 DNA sequence: TGTGCCAGCACCACGGGACAGGGTGGCTACACCTTC. It is translated as CASTTGQGGYTF. This rearrangement joins TRBV6-5 to TRBJ1-2; 9 nucleotides line up with TRBD1. The CDR3 runs to 12 residues. Trimming removed 7 bases from V and 7 bases from J; junction bases left unmatched: 4. CDR1 is MNHEY, CDR2 SVGAGI, per germline.

The DNA of the CDR3 is TGTGCCAGCAGCCGACAGGGCCGACACACTGAAGCTTTCTTT. Its protein product is CASSRQGRHTEAFF. The chain carries TRBV7-9 and TRBJ1-1; TRBD1 agrees at 7 bases. Germline V gives CDR1 SEHNR, CDR2 FQNEAQ (reference sequence). The CDR3 has 14 residues. V was clipped by 5 bases and J by 3 bases; unmatched bases: 6.

The rearrangement links TRBV6-1 to TRBJ2-5; 7 bases match TRBD2. The CDR3 contains 15 residues. The junction had 9 bases not matched to a gene; V was cut back by 7 bases and J by 1 base. CDR1 and CDR2 from the germline V gene are MNHNS and SASEGT. The CDR3 spells CASTLGSGRQETQYF. CDR3 nucleotide sequence: TGTGCCAGCACCCTGGGTAGCGGGCGCCAAGAGACCCAGTACTTC.

The rearrangement links TRBV7-9 to TRBJ2-3; 8 positions agree with TRBD2. The CDR3 extends over 16 amino acids. With 1 base clipped from V and 3 bases from J, the junction kept 6 bases outside the gene matches. CDR1 and CDR2 from the germline V gene are SEHNR and FQNEAQ (reference sequence). CDR3 region: CASSLGIQRETDTQYF. The CDR3 DNA sequence: TGTGCCAGCAGCTTAGGTATCCAGCGGGAGACAGATACGCAGTATTTT.

V is TRBV5-6 and J is TRBJ1-5, with TRBD1 as a possible D gene (5 bases). Trimming stripped 3 bases from V and 7 bases from J, with 20 bases between. The CDR3 sequence is 16 residues long. CDR1 SGHDT and CDR2 YYEEEE come from the germline V gene. The CDR3 loop is CASSSYLDSPRQPQHF. The CDR3 DNA is TGTGCCAGCAGCTCTTACCTCGACAGTCCCCGCCAGCCCCAGCATTTT. The full variable domain, with the rest looked up from reference TRBV5-6 and TRBJ1-5, is DAGVTQSPTHLIKTRGQQVTLRCSPKSGHDTVSWYQQALGQGPQFIFQYYEEEERQRGNFPDRFSGHQFPNYSSELNVNALLLGDSALYLCASSSYLDSPRQPQHFGDGTRLSIL.

The rearrangement uses TRBV7-8 and TRBJ2-3, with 8 bases identical to TRBD2. The V and J ends lost 4 bases and 1 base, in that order; junction bases with no gene match: 1. Germline V CDR1 and CDR2: SGHVS, FQNEAQ. The CDR3 is 14 amino acids. In nucleotides, the CDR3 is TGTGCCAGCAGCTCGGGACTAGGCACAGATACGCAGTATTTT. Translation: CASSSGLGTDTQYF.

This clone was counted only a few times. The chain has TRBV5-5 and TRBJ2-7; a weak D match, TRBD1 (6 bases). CDR3 length equals 14 residues. CDR1 is SGHKS, CDR2 YYEKEE, per germline (reference sequence). The V end was cut by 4 bases, the J end by 1 base, with 12 bases between. CDR3 nucleotides: TGTGCCAGCAGCCTGTTAGGGGGTTCCTACGAGCAGTACGTC. Its protein is CASSLLGGSYEQYV.

The chain has TRBV30 and TRBJ1-2, with 9 bases aligning to TRBD1. V was pared by 1 base and J by 7 bases, with 4 bases of the junction left unmatched. The germline CDR1 and CDR2 sequences are GTSNPN and SVGIG (reference sequence). The CDR3 has 13 amino acids. The CDR3 reads CAWSARTGVGYTF. The CDR3 DNA reads TGTGCCTGGAGTGCCCGGACAGGGGTTGGCTACACCTTC. The variable domain in full, with the rest retrieved from reference TRBV30 and TRBJ1-2, is SQTIHQWPATLVQPVGSPLSLECTVEGTSNPNLYWYRQAAGRGLQLLFYSVGIGQISSEVPQNLSASRPQDRQFILSSKKLLLSDSGFYLCAWSARTGVGYTFGSGTRLTVV.